This T cell receptor beta chain was documented in a study of CD8 T cells in ankylosing spondylitis. This clonotype has at least ten counts. The antigen remains unidentified. Preparation of TCR beta libraries was done by quantitative 5'-RACE with molecular barcodes. TCRdb re-called the 5' RACE reads with MiXCR, one entry per CDR3 protein. The sample carries about 500,000 distinct CDR3 sequences, about 5.4% recorded once. Findings and limits, study-wide: Seemingly characteristic of ankylosing spondylitis blood was a TCR beta motif consisting of eight highly homologous variants. Disease-linked clones proved CD8+ and comparatively uncommon in peripheral blood.

Input material: blood, either unsorted or a sorted T cell fraction (not recorded which). This sequence originates from a male donor with ankylosing spondylitis.

DNA of the CDR3: TGCAGTGCAACTGCACAGACGGAGTACATTCAGTACTTC. Amino acid sequence: CSATAQTEYIQYF. This chain uses TRBV20-1 with TRBJ2-4; no clear D. CDR3 size: 13 residues. V was cut by 6 bases and J by 8 bases, with 17 bases left in between. CDR1 is DFQATT and CDR2 is SNEGSKA in the germline V gene (reference sequence).